The 24 T cell receptor beta chains below come from one sample, sequenced in a study of cytomegalovirus exposure and HLA in healthy donors. Primers for the PCR totalled 60 Vbeta and 13 Jbeta. The repertoire was sequenced with immunoSEQ multiplex PCR; TCRdb's copy has only in-frame clones and lacks some. The sample lists approximately 180,000 clones, 84% occurring once. The source material was PBMCs. These receptors were taken from a girl aged 10 to 17 in good health and CMV-seropositive.

The chain couples TRBV19 to TRBJ2-2; 7 bases agree with TRBD1. This CDR3 is 15 amino acids long. Looked up from germline, CDR1 is LNHDA and CDR2 is SQIVND (reference sequence). Germline trimming cut 3 bases from V and 7 bases from J; bases unmatched to any gene: 8. The CDR3 protein is CASSIGTVRVGELFF. The CDR3 DNA is TGTGCCAGTAGTATCGGGACAGTTCGGGTCGGGGAGCTGTTTTTT. The variable domain in full, with the rest retrieved from reference TRBV19 and TRBJ2-2, is DGGITQSPKYLFRKEGQNVTLSCEQNLNHDAMYWYRQDPGQGLRLIYYSQIVNDFQKGDIAEGYSVSREKKESFPLTVTSAQKNPTAFYLCASSIGTVRVGELFFGEGSRLTVL.

The gene calls are TRBV18 and TRBJ1-1; D might be TRBD1 (5 bases). The V end lost 3 bases, the J end lost 4 bases, and 9 bases lay between the germline ends. This CDR3 region has 13 residues. Germline V gene lookup returns CDR1 KGHSH and CDR2 LQKENI. In DNA form, the CDR3 reads TGTGCCAGCTCACCCCGGGGGGTCACTGAAGCTTTCTTT. This translates into CASSPRGVTEAFF.

This clone showed up just a few times. The chain uses TRBV9 and TRBJ2-2, with D hard to call. The CDR3 extends over 14 amino acids. Germline V gives CDR1 SGDLS, CDR2 YYNGEE. V gave up 0 bases and J gave up 7 bases, with 10 bases separating them. CDR3 amino acids: CASSVGRTGGELFF. CDR3 coding DNA: TGTGCCAGCAGCGTAGGGAGAACCGGCGGGGAGCTGTTTTTT.

This chain joins TRBV7-8 and TRBJ1-1; the D gene is possibly TRBD1 (5 bases). This CDR3 contains 12 residues. Germline V gene data show CDR1 as SGHVS and CDR2 as FQNEAQ. V shed 3 bases and J shed 6 bases, with 8 bases lying between them. CDR3 residues: CASSFVRAEAFF. The CDR3 DNA is TGTGCCAGCAGCTTTGTCAGGGCTGAAGCTTTCTTT.

The V gene is TRBV9, the J gene TRBJ2-1; 9 positions match TRBD2. The germline CDR1 and CDR2 sequences are SGDLS and YYNGEE. Trimming at V came to 0 bases and at J to 1 base, leaving 11 bases not matched to a gene. The CDR3 loop spans 19 amino acids. CDR3 protein: CASSVGSGQRGVSYNEQFF. CDR3 nucleotide sequence: TGTGCCAGCAGCGTAGGGAGTGGACAGCGGGGGGTTTCCTACAATGAGCAGTTCTTC.

The rearrangement uses TRBV7-2 and TRBJ1-2; 10 bases fit TRBD1. The CDR3 loop spans 15 amino acids. Germline V CDR1 and CDR2: SGHTA, FQGNSA. V shed 4 bases and J 6 bases; nucleotides not matched to a gene: 8. The CDR3 reads CASSYQGTGVHGYTF. The CDR3 DNA follows: TGTGCCAGCAGCTACCAAGGGACAGGGGTCCATGGCTACACCTTC.

The V gene is TRBV15, the J gene TRBJ2-3; TRBD2 matches 13 bases. The germline V gene has CDR1 LNHNV and CDR2 YYDKDF (reference sequence). Germline trimming cut 0 bases from V and 6 bases from J; bases unmatched to any gene: 9. This CDR3 spans 18 amino acids. This CDR3 is CATSRDSGLAGRTDTQYF. The CDR3 DNA reads TGTGCCACCAGCAGAGATTCGGGACTAGCGGGGCGTACCGATACGCAGTATTTT.

The rearrangement joins TRBV5-4 to TRBJ1-2; 8 bases fit TRBD1. The germline gives CDR1 SGHNT, CDR2 YYREEE (reference sequence). V lost 3 bases and J lost 7; bases outside the gene matches: 5. The CDR3 length is 13 residues. The CDR3 loop is CASSSGQGRGYTF. Written as DNA, the CDR3 is TGTGCCAGCAGCTCCGGACAGGGTCGTGGCTACACCTTC.

The chain recombines TRBV11-3 with TRBJ1-1; D is unresolved. CDR3 size: 15 residues. The ends were cut back, 1 base at V and 6 bases at J, with 15 bases in the middle. Germline-derived CDR1 and CDR2 are SGHNT and YENEEA. DNA of the CDR3: TGTGCCAGCAGCTTAGGCCCATTTCGATGGCCTGAAGCTTTCTTT. This codes for CASSLGPFRWPEAFF.

This clone was observed a single time. This CDR3 is also generated by other DNA sequences in the sample. The chain combines TRBV5-1 with TRBJ1-5; 7 nucleotides match TRBD1. From germline, CDR1 is SGHRS and CDR2 YFSETQ. The CDR3 contains 15 residues. The ends lost 2 bases at V and 1 base at J; junction bases unmatched: 3. This CDR3 reads CASSLDRASNQPQHF. CDR3 DNA: TGCGCCAGCAGCTTAGACAGGGCAAGCAATCAGCCCCAGCATTTT.

This CDR3 is CATSSRQGYHGYTF. The CDR3 DNA sequence: TGTGCCACCAGCAGTCGTCAGGGGTACCACGGCTACACCTTC. The chain has TRBV15 and TRBJ1-2; TRBD1 might be the D (6 bases). V was cut by 3 bases and J by 8 bases, with 16 bases left in between. The CDR3 runs 14 residues. Germline CDR1 is LNHNV and CDR2 is YYDKDF (reference sequence).

The chain recombines TRBV7-6 with TRBJ2-1, with 7 bases aligning to TRBD2. After removal of 6 bases from V and 4 bases from J, the junction contained 12 bases not matched to a gene. Germline V gene data show CDR1 as SGHVS and CDR2 as FNYEAQ. The CDR3 extends over 16 amino acids. This chain's CDR3 is CASSLGGELGYNEQFF. CDR3 nucleotides: TGTGCCAGCAGTTTGGGGGGGGAGTTGGGATACAATGAGCAGTTCTTC.

The chain is built from TRBV7-9 and TRBJ2-1; 11 bases fit TRBD1. From germline, CDR1 is SEHNR and CDR2 FQNEAQ (reference sequence). The CDR3 extends over 14 amino acids. V gave up 11 bases and J gave up 7 bases; unmatched junction bases: 10. The CDR3 coding sequence is TGTGCCGCACCGGACAGGGGGCCTTTGAATGAGCAGTTCTTC. This sequence encodes CAAPDRGPLNEQFF. Supplemented by reference TRBV7-9 and TRBJ2-1, the full variable domain reads DTGVSQNPRHKITKRGQNVTFRCDPISEHNRLYWYRQTLGQGPEFLTYFQNEAQLEKSRLLSDRFSAERPKGSFSTLEIQRTEQGDSAMYLCAAPDRGPLNEQFFGPGTRLTVL.

Concerning this clone: This same CDR3 is encoded by further DNA sequences in the sample. This rearrangement joins TRBV5-1 to TRBJ1-1; D ambiguous. This CDR3 has 13 amino acids. V lost 0 bases to trimming and J lost 2 bases, with 5 bases between them. CDR1 is SGHRS, CDR2 YFSETQ, per germline. This CDR3 is CASSLGANTEAFF. The DNA for the CDR3 is TGCGCCAGCAGCTTGGGGGCCAACACTGAAGCTTTCTTT.

J is TRBJ1-5 and V is TRBV19, with 8 bases identical to TRBD1. The CDR3 is 16 amino acids. Germline CDR1 LNHDA, CDR2 SQIVND (reference sequence). V lost 2 bases to trimming and J lost 5 bases; unmatched junction nucleotides: 8. CDR3: CASSIRDRGNDQPQHF. CDR3 sequence (DNA): TGTGCCAGTAGTATAAGAGACAGGGGCAACGATCAGCCCCAGCATTTT.

The chain employs TRBV30 and TRBJ1-5; 7 bases agree with TRBD1. V lost 7 bases and J lost 7; bases outside the gene matches: 10. The germline gives CDR1 GTSNPN, CDR2 SVGIG (reference sequence). The CDR3 is 13 residues long. CDR3 nucleotides: TGTGCCTCTGCTTTAGGGGGCGGACAGCCCCAGCATTTT. It translates to CASALGGGQPQHF.

This chain connects TRBV11-2 to TRBJ1-3; D remains ambiguous. CDR1 is SGHAT and CDR2 is FQNNGV in the germline V gene. V was clipped by 3 bases and J by 3 bases, with 12 bases between them. The CDR3 is 15 amino acids. CDR3 DNA sequence: TGTGCCAGCAGCTTGGAGGTAGCGAGTGGAAACACCATATATTTT. It codes for CASSLEVASGNTIYF.

The chain is built from TRBV2 and TRBJ2-5; 12 positions agree with TRBD2. V trimming: 7 bases; J trimming: 5 bases; junction bases outside the gene matches: 14. This CDR3 comprises 17 residues. Germline V lookup: CDR1 SNHLY, CDR2 FYNNEI. Here the CDR3 reads CASNNNLAGGGSETQYF. The CDR3 bases are TGTGCCAGCAACAATAATCTAGCGGGGGGGGGAAGTGAGACCCAGTACTTC. Full variable domain (rest looked up from reference TRBV2 and TRBJ2-5): EPEVTQTPSHQVTQMGQEVILRCVPISNHLYFYWYRQILGQKVEFLVSFYNNEISEKSEIFDDQFSVERPDGSNFTLKIRSTKLEDSAMYFCASNNNLAGGGSETQYFGPGTRLLVL.

The chain recombines TRBV10-3 with TRBJ1-4; D not resolved. The CDR3 is 13 residues long. Between the trimmed V and J ends, which lost 7 bases and 3 bases, there was a span of 9 bases. Germline assignment: CDR1 ENHRY and CDR2 SYGVKD. CDR3 sequence (DNA): TGTGCCATCACCGAAACTTCTAATGAAAAACTGTTTTTT. This translates into CAITETSNEKLFF.

The CDR3 coding sequence is TGTGCCAGCAGTGATTTACAGGGACCAACTAATGAAAAACTGTTTTTT. Protein product: CASSDLQGPTNEKLFF. The chain recombines TRBV6-1 with TRBJ1-4; maybe TRBD1 (6 bases). This CDR3 contains 16 residues. V gave up 3 bases and J gave up 0 bases, with 11 bases separating them. The germline CDR1 and CDR2 sequences are MNHNS and SASEGT.

The chain is built from TRBV25-1 and TRBJ1-1; D is perhaps TRBD1 (6 bases). V was trimmed by 5 bases and J by 0 bases, leaving 13 bases between them. The germline CDR1 and CDR2 sequences are MGHDK and SYGVNS. The CDR3 totals 15 residues. CDR3 region: CASSTIQGLNTEAFF. The CDR3 coding sequence is TGTGCCAGCAGTACAATACAGGGATTGAACACTGAAGCTTTCTTT.

The chain couples TRBV7-2 to TRBJ2-1; 7 bases agree with TRBD2. V shed 5 bases, J shed 6 bases, and the junction held 4 bases outside the gene matches. CDR1 SGHTA and CDR2 FQGNSA come from the germline V gene. CDR3 length: 13 amino acids. CDR3 residues: CASSLTGGNEQFF. Here the CDR3 DNA reads TGTGCCAGCAGCCTTACGGGGGGCAATGAGCAGTTCTTC.

The chain joins TRBV7-3 to TRBJ1-1; no clear D gene. The germline gives CDR1 SGHTA, CDR2 FQGTGA. This CDR3 has 13 amino acids. The germline V and J ends were trimmed by 3 bases and 1 base, with 6 bases remaining between them. The CDR3 DNA reads as TGTGCCAGCAGCTTTTCCGGGAACACTGAAGCTTTCTTT. It codes for CASSFSGNTEAFF.

The V call is TRBV19, the J call TRBJ1-3, with a possible D match to TRBD1 (6 bases). V dropped 6 bases and J dropped 2 bases, with 14 bases sitting between them. Germline V lookup: CDR1 LNHDA, CDR2 SQIVND (reference sequence). The CDR3 has 15 amino acids. This CDR3 reads CASRMTGWTGNTIYF. In DNA, the CDR3 is TGTGCCAGTAGGATGACAGGCTGGACTGGAAACACCATATATTTT.